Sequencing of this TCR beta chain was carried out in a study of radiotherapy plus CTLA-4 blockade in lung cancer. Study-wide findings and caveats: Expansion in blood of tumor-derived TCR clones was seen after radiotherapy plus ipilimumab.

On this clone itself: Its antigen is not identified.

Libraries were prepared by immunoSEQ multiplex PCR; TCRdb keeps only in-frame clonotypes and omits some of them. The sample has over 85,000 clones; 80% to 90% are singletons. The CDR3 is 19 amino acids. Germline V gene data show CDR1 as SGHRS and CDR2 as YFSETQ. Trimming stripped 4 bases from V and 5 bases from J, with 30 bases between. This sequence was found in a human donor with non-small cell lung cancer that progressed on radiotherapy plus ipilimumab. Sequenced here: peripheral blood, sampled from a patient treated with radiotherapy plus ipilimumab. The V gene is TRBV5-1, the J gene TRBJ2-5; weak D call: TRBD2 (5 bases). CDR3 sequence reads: CASSVGGERKVGDIETQYF. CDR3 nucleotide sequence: TGCGCCAGCAGCGTTGGAGGTGAGCGAAAAGTAGGCGATATCGAGACCCAGTACTTC.